This T cell receptor beta chain was found in a study of siplizumab effects on memory and regulatory T cells. TCRdb keeps only in-frame clones here, not all; method: immunoSEQ multiplex PCR. This sample has 75,000 to 100,000 clones, with 94% found just once. On this clone: Its antigen is unidentified.

Study observations and caveats: An assignable naive or memory phenotype was lacking in roughly 75-95% of proliferating CD4+ or CD8+ clones. Alloreactive sequences traceable to unstimulated CD4+ memory cells declined significantly under siplizumab. The alloreactive clones that mapped to unstimulated subsets made up only a minor fraction. Naive T cell populations appeared to exhibit greater diversity than memory cells and appeared to be major alloresponse contributors.

The CDR3 consists of 16 residues. The V end lost 4 bases, the J end lost 3 bases, and 18 bases lay between the germline ends. In germline, CDR1 is SGHNT, CDR2 YYREEE (reference sequence). The sample comprised non-Treg CD4+ T cells sorted from blood. This TCR was sampled from a human donor in good health. This chain connects TRBV5-4 to TRBJ2-3; the D gene is possibly TRBD2 (6 bases). CDR3 sequence (DNA): TGTGCCAGCAGCCTCCGGTCGGGCGGGGTAACAGATACGCAGTATTTT. Translation gives CASSLRSGGVTDTQYF. Using reference TRBV5-4 and TRBJ2-3 for the parts outside the CDR3, the full variable domain is ETGVTQSPTHLIKTRGQQVTLRCSSQSGHNTVSWYQQALGQGPQFIFQYYREEENGRGNFPPRFSGLQFPNYSSELNVNALELDDSALYLCASSLRSGGVTDTQYFGPGTRLTVL.